This passage covers 27 T cell receptor beta chains from one sample sequenced in a study of cytotoxic CD8 clonotypes in ibrutinib-treated CLL. Method: immunoSEQ multiplex PCR; TCRdb's copy keeps in-frame clones and lacks some. The table has roughly 54,000 clones, about 57% seen once. The material was PBMCs, obtained after 24 months of ibrutinib treatment. These receptors were obtained from a human donor with chronic lymphocytic leukemia.

J is TRBJ1-2 and V is TRBV6-6, with D perhaps matching TRBD1 (5 bases). V dropped 2 bases and J dropped 4 bases, with 14 bases sitting between them. The CDR3 covers 15 residues. Per the germline V gene, CDR1 is MNHNY and CDR2 is SVGAGI (reference sequence). The CDR3 region has the DNA TGTGCCAGCAGTTACGGTAGGGGAGGCCCCTATGGCTACACCTTC. The encoded protein is CASSYGRGGPYGYTF.

This clone was counted ten times or more. This chain joins TRBV11-2 and TRBJ1-6; 10 bases match TRBD1. There are 14 residues in the CDR3. The trim removed 3 bases at V and 10 bases at J, leaving 3 bases unmatched. From germline, CDR1 is SGHAT and CDR2 FQNNGV. The CDR3 DNA is TGTGCCAGCAGCTTGGACAGGGGGGACTCACCCCTCCACTTT. Protein sequence: CASSLDRGDSPLHF.

The J gene is TRBJ2-7, the V gene TRBV5-4; 9 bases fit TRBD1. This CDR3 has 14 residues. V dropped 4 bases and J dropped 7; count of bases not matched to a gene: 9. CDR1 is SGHNT and CDR2 is YYREEE in the germline V gene (reference sequence). DNA for the CDR3: TGTGCCAGCAGCCTGGACAGGGGACCCGTAGAGCAGTACTTC. Amino acid sequence: CASSLDRGPVEQYF. Filled out from reference TRBV5-4 and TRBJ2-7, the complete variable domain reads ETGVTQSPTHLIKTRGQQVTLRCSSQSGHNTVSWYQQALGQGPQFIFQYYREEENGRGNFPPRFSGLQFPNYSSELNVNALELDDSALYLCASSLDRGPVEQYFGPGTRLTVT.

This chain links TRBV7-9 with TRBJ2-7; D remains ambiguous. Trimming stripped 0 bases from V and 2 bases from J, with 11 bases between. The CDR3 sequence is 15 residues long. Looked up from germline, CDR1 is SEHNR and CDR2 is FQNEAQ (reference sequence). This CDR3 reads CASSLAKARAYEQYF. The CDR3 DNA is TGTGCCAGCAGCTTAGCTAAGGCCAGAGCCTACGAGCAGTACTTC. The full variable domain, completed using reference TRBV7-9 and TRBJ2-7, is DTGVSQNPRHKITKRGQNVTFRCDPISEHNRLYWYRQTLGQGPEFLTYFQNEAQLEKSRLLSDRFSAERPKGSFSTLEIQRTEQGDSAMYLCASSLAKARAYEQYFGPGTRLTVT.

About this clone: In the same sample, other DNA sequences code for this CDR3. This chain connects TRBV20-1 to TRBJ2-7, with D perhaps assigned TRBD1 or TRBD2 (5 bases each). Looked up from germline, CDR1 is DFQATT and CDR2 is SNEGSKA (reference sequence). The CDR3 length is 11 residues. V was clipped by 1 base and J by 4 bases, with 5 bases between them. CDR3 coding DNA: TGCAGTGCTAGAGGGGGGTACGAGCAGTACTTC. Amino acids: CSARGGYEQYF.

The CDR3 DNA sequence: TGTGCCAGTAGTATCGCCGGAGAGACCCAGTACTTC. Amino acids: CASSIAGETQYF. The rearrangement uses TRBV19 and TRBJ2-5; D is unclear. Germline values: CDR1 LNHDA, CDR2 SQIVND (reference sequence). CDR3 length equals 12 residues. V shed 3 bases and J shed 4 bases, with 6 bases lying between them. Combining the CDR3 with reference TRBV19 and TRBJ2-5 gives the whole variable domain DGGITQSPKYLFRKEGQNVTLSCEQNLNHDAMYWYRQDPGQGLRLIYYSQIVNDFQKGDIAEGYSVSREKKESFPLTVTSAQKNPTAFYLCASSIAGETQYFGPGTRLLVL.

The rearrangement uses TRBV1 and TRBJ1-4; the table calls TRBD1, which could not be checked here. TRBV1 is a known pseudogene. This CDR3 has 15 residues. The CDR3 here is CTSSQDDRGNEKLFF. In nucleotides, the CDR3 is TGCACCAGCAGCCAAGACGACAGGGGCAACGAAAAACTGTTTTTT.

For the CDR3, the DNA is TGTGCCACCCGGGGGACAGGGACCTACAATGAGCAGTTCTTC. This gives the protein CATRGTGTYNEQFF. V is TRBV2 and J is TRBJ2-1, with 9 bases matching TRBD1. Germline loops: CDR1 SNHLY, CDR2 FYNNEI. The CDR3 totals 14 residues. V was pared by 10 bases and J by 2 bases, with 6 bases of the junction left unmatched.

The chain employs TRBV10-2 and TRBJ1-6; 9 bases are shared with TRBD1. Germline V gene sequence: CDR1 WSHSY, CDR2 SAAADI. The CDR3 length is 15 residues. V lost 3 bases to trimming and J lost 9 bases; unmatched junction nucleotides: 6. CDR3 amino acids: CASSDTGGSGSPLHF. The CDR3, as DNA: TGCGCCAGCAGTGACACAGGGGGCAGTGGTTCACCCCTCCACTTT.

This clone was seen a few times. The rearrangement joins TRBV5-1 to TRBJ2-3; TRBD1 aligns across 9 bases. J lost 1 base, V lost 5 bases, and 2 bases had no gene match. Germline V gene sequence: CDR1 SGHRS, CDR2 YFSETQ. The CDR3 spans 14 residues. Written as DNA, the CDR3 is TGCGCCAGCAGATGGACAGGGGGCACAGATACGCAGTATTTT. Translation gives CASRWTGGTDTQYF.

V usage is TRBV6-5 and J usage is TRBJ2-7; TRBD1 matches at 7 bases. CDR1 and CDR2 (germline): MNHEY, SVGAGI. The ends lost 4 bases at V and 1 base at J; junction bases unmatched: 10. The CDR3 consists of 16 residues. CDR3 amino acids: CASSFSSGTASYEQYF. The DNA of the CDR3 is TGTGCCAGCAGTTTCAGTTCCGGGACAGCTTCCTACGAGCAGTACTTC.

This chain joins TRBV4-1 and TRBJ2-2; 10 bases map to TRBD1. J was trimmed by 6 bases and V by 0 bases; bases with no gene match: 7. CDR1 is MGHRA, CDR2 YSYEKL, per germline. The CDR3 extends over 17 amino acids. The CDR3 DNA follows: TGCGCCAGCAGCCAAGATCGACAGGGGGCGCAGTCCGGGGAGCTGTTTTTT. Translating it yields CASSQDRQGAQSGELFF.

The gene calls are TRBV5-4 and TRBJ1-1; D not certain. V dropped 2 bases and J dropped 1 base, with 12 bases sitting between them. The germline CDR1 and CDR2 sequences are SGHNT and YYREEE (reference sequence). The CDR3 is 15 residues long. The CDR3 DNA is TGTGCCAGCAGCTTAGTCGGGCAGAGGAACACTGAAGCTTTCTTT. It encodes CASSLVGQRNTEAFF.

The rearrangement uses TRBV19 and TRBJ1-5, with 10 bases that match TRBD1. The CDR3 is made up of 15 amino acids. Germline V lookup: CDR1 LNHDA, CDR2 SQIVND (reference sequence). Trimming took 3 bases from V and 4 from J; bases not matched to a gene: 3. The CDR3, as DNA: TGTGCCAGTAGTATGGACAGGGGGTCAAATCAGCCCCAGCATTTT. It codes for CASSMDRGSNQPQHF.

The rearrangement links TRBV19 to TRBJ1-2, with no clear D. The CDR3 has 12 amino acids. V was cut by 2 bases and J by 13 bases, with 14 bases left in between. Germline assignment: CDR1 LNHDA and CDR2 SQIVND (reference sequence). CDR3 sequence: CASSITGGPVTF. The CDR3 coding sequence is TGTGCCAGTAGTATAACTGGAGGGCCCGTCACCTTC. Using reference TRBV19 and TRBJ1-2 for the parts outside the CDR3, the full variable domain is DGGITQSPKYLFRKEGQNVTLSCEQNLNHDAMYWYRQDPGQGLRLIYYSQIVNDFQKGDIAEGYSVSREKKESFPLTVTSAQKNPTAFYLCASSITGGPVTFGSGTRLTVV.

This chain joins TRBV5-4 and TRBJ1-2; the D gene is possibly TRBD1 (5 bases). Trimming took off 0 bases at V and 3 bases at J, with 12 bases between the two ends. CDR1 and CDR2 (germline): SGHNT, YYREEE (reference sequence). This CDR3 has 15 amino acids. DNA of the CDR3: TGTGCCAGCAGCTTGGCGGGGCTTCGGGACTATGGCTACACCTTC. Its translation: CASSLAGLRDYGYTF.

The chain carries TRBV6-1 and TRBJ1-3; tentative D call: TRBD1 (5 bases). Trimming took off 3 bases at V and 0 bases at J, with 6 bases between the two ends. Germline assignment: CDR1 MNHNS and CDR2 SASEGT. The CDR3 runs 14 residues. CDR3 region: CASSDGTSGNTIYF. The CDR3 DNA follows: TGTGCCAGCAGTGACGGGACCTCTGGAAACACCATATATTTT.

V and J are TRBV25-1 and TRBJ2-4, with 8 bases fitting TRBD1. The V gene end was trimmed by 3 bases and the J gene end by 4 bases; junction bases not matched to a gene: 5. The CDR3 runs to 15 residues. Germline V CDR1 and CDR2: MGHDK, SYGVNS. Written as DNA, the CDR3 is TGTGCCAGCAGTGACGACAGGGGCGAAAAAAACATTCAGTACTTC. This sequence encodes CASSDDRGEKNIQYF.

The sample holds one count of this clone. V is TRBV15 and J is TRBJ1-2; D remains ambiguous. The CDR3 has 16 residues. The V gene lost 0 bases and the J gene lost 0 bases, with 11 bases spanning the gap. Germline V lookup: CDR1 LNHNV, CDR2 YYDKDF (reference sequence). This CDR3 reads CATSRDRTAPNYGYTF. The CDR3 DNA sequence: TGTGCCACCAGCAGAGATCGAACAGCACCTAACTATGGCTACACCTTC.

Details on this clone: Other DNA sequences in this specimen translate into the identical CDR3. The CDR3 DNA follows: TGCAGCGTCGGGGGGGATACGCAGTATTTT. This gives the protein CSVGGDTQYF. The chain uses TRBV29-1 and TRBJ2-3, with 7 bases fitting TRBD2. Unmatched junction bases numbered 0, after V lost 6 bases and J lost 6 bases. This CDR3 spans 10 amino acids. Germline V gives CDR1 SQVTM, CDR2 ANQGSEA.

The V and J genes are TRBV5-4 and TRBJ2-1; D not resolved. V lost 1 base and J 7 bases, leaving 12 bases between the germline ends. The CDR3 runs 14 residues. Germline values: CDR1 SGHNT, CDR2 YYREEE (reference sequence). The CDR3 loop reads CASSLQWAINEQFF. CDR3 sequence (DNA): TGTGCCAGCAGCTTGCAGTGGGCCATAAATGAGCAGTTCTTC.

The rearrangement joins TRBV27 to TRBJ2-5, with a weak D call TRBD2 (5 bases). Germline CDR1 reads MNHEY; CDR2 reads SMNVEV (reference sequence). The CDR3 extends over 14 amino acids. With 6 bases removed from V and 4 bases from J, the gap between germline ends came to 15 bases. CDR3 sequence reads: CASRPLASGETQYF. CDR3 nucleotides: TGTGCCAGCAGACCCCTGGCCAGCGGAGAGACCCAGTACTTC.

By proportion, this clone is medium-sized. This chain connects TRBV7-8 to TRBJ1-3; D may be TRBD1 (5 bases). Per the germline V gene, CDR1 is SGHVS and CDR2 is FQNEAQ. The CDR3 sequence is 14 residues long. V was trimmed by 4 bases and J by 0 bases, leaving 7 bases between them. The CDR3 nucleotides read TGTGCCAGCAGCTGGGGGGGCTCTGGAAACACCATATATTTT. Translating gives CASSWGGSGNTIYF.

This clone was seen more than once but under ten times. The rearrangement links TRBV2 to TRBJ1-5; 7 bases are shared with TRBD1. CDR1 is SNHLY and CDR2 is FYNNEI in the germline V gene. V lost 7 bases and J lost 11; bases outside the gene matches: 17. The length of the CDR3 is 15 residues. CDR3 sequence reads: CASNVGQANGRAQHF. The CDR3 DNA is TGTGCCAGCAACGTAGGACAGGCGAACGGGAGGGCCCAGCATTTT.

The CDR3 sequence is CSVSPPPGNTIYF. In DNA form, the CDR3 reads TGCAGCGTTTCTCCGCCACCTGGAAACACCATATATTTT. V gene TRBV29-1 combines with J gene TRBJ1-3; D is unclear. The CDR3 length is 13 residues. Trimming took off 5 bases at V and 2 bases at J, with 10 bases between the two ends. Per the germline V gene, CDR1 is SQVTM and CDR2 is ANQGSEA.

This clone showed up just a few times. The V and J genes are TRBV6-1 and TRBJ1-5, with 7 positions matching TRBD1. The trim removed 9 bases at V and 7 bases at J, leaving 12 bases unmatched. This CDR3 spans 14 amino acids. Germline CDR1 and CDR2: MNHNS and SASEGT. In DNA form, the CDR3 reads TGTGCCAGTCAACAGGGGCGGGTGTTGCAGCCCCAGCATTTT. Translated: CASQQGRVLQPQHF.

This clone was seen a handful of times. The rearrangement links TRBV11-2 to TRBJ2-2, with TRBD2 as a possible D gene (6 bases). Per germline, CDR1 SGHAT and CDR2 FQNNGV. The V and J ends lost 7 bases and 3 bases respectively, with 18 bases between them. This CDR3 spans 16 amino acids. The CDR3 DNA reads as TGTGCCAGCACCCGGAGGGCGGACATTGACACCGGGGAGCTGTTTTTT. Encoded protein: CASTRRADIDTGELFF.